A selection of T cell receptor beta chains follows, all from one sample in a study of regulatory T cells in long-lasting Graves disease. TCRdb reprocessed the multiplex PCR reads with MiXCR, giving one entry per CDR3 protein. The sample lists under 500,000 distinct CDR3 sequences; less than 25% were seen once. The sequencing used peripheral blood mononuclear cells (PBMCs), collected when the disease was refractory, from a patient treated with antithyroid drugs. The receptors shown here come from a female donor with Graves disease. Both conserved end residues are part of each CDR3. The D gene is left open where the match is weak. Clone size is shown for a subset of rows, as once, few, many or a class of expanded clone.

>TRBD1|TRBV29-1|.|TRBJ2-1
CSVEVPGQGVLQFF
TGCAGCGTTGAAGTTCCAGGACAGGGAGTCTTGCAGTTCTTC
>TRBD2|TRBV7-2|.|TRBJ2-2
CASSLVGTTRTGELFF
TGTGCCAGCAGCTTAGTTGGGACTACTAGGACCGGGGAGCTGTTTTTT
>.|TRBV12-3/TRBV12-4|many|TRBJ1-5
CASSDSSNQPQHF
TGTGCCAGCAGCGACAGTTCCAATCAGCCCCAGCATTTT
>.|TRBV30|few|TRBJ2-7
CAWSDSTYEQYF
TGTGCCTGGTCGGACAGCACCTACGAGCAGTACTTC
>TRBD1|TRBV12-3/TRBV12-4|.|TRBJ1-1
CASSETGWTEAFF
TGTGCCAGCAGTGAGACAGGGTGGACTGAAGCTTTCTTT
>.|TRBV5-1|.|TRBJ1-3
CASSLEPVSISGNTIYF
TGCGCCAGCAGCTTGGAGCCCGTTTCAATCTCTGGAAACACCATATATTTT
>.|TRBV11-2|.|TRBJ2-1
CASSSPGDGYVNNEQFF
TGTGCCAGCAGCTCCCCGGGTGACGGGTACGTTAACAATGAGCAGTTCTTC
>.|TRBV28|.|TRBJ2-1
CASGDSVYNEQFF
TGTGCCAGCGGGGACTCAGTCTACAATGAGCAGTTCTTC
>.|TRBV11-2|many|TRBJ2-7
CASGRSGRESEQYF
TGTGCCAGCGGGCGATCGGGCAGGGAATCCGAGCAGTACTTC
>.|TRBV30|many|TRBJ2-5
CAWIRRQTQYF
TGTGCCTGGATAAGGAGGCAGACCCAGTACTTC
>TRBD2|TRBV20-1|.|TRBJ2-7
CSATTIPGLAGGAYEQYF
TGCAGTGCTACTACAATTCCGGGACTAGCGGGAGGAGCATACGAGCAGTACTTC
>TRBD2|TRBV28|many|TRBJ2-5
CASSSPGGETQYF
TGTGCCAGCAGCTCCCCGGGGGGAGAGACCCAGTACTTC
>TRBD2|TRBV2|many|TRBJ2-7
CASSQAGVYEQYF
TGTGCCAGCAGCCAAGCGGGAGTCTACGAGCAGTACTTC
>TRBD2|TRBV20-1|few|TRBJ2-7
CSASARLAGSYEQYF
TGCAGTGCTAGTGCCCGACTAGCGGGATCCTACGAGCAGTACTTC
>.|TRBV2|few|TRBJ2-7
CASAHYEQYF
TGTGCCAGCGCACACTACGAGCAGTACTTC
>TRBD1|TRBV6-5|many|TRBJ1-1
CASSYPGQGSQDTEAFF
TGTGCCAGCAGTTACCCTGGACAGGGTAGTCAGGACACTGAAGCTTTCTTT
>.|TRBV2|many|TRBJ1-2
CASSVKTTSYGYTF
TGTGCCAGCAGTGTCAAGACGACTTCCTATGGCTACACCTTC
>.|TRBV6-1|many|TRBJ1-1
CASSDVITEAFF
TGTGCCAGCTCCGACGTAATTACTGAAGCTTTCTTT
>.|TRBV10-3|few|TRBJ2-4
CAISDRENIQYF
TGTGCCATCAGTGACCGTGAAAACATTCAGTACTTC
>.|TRBV20-1|many|TRBJ1-2
CSARSSNYGYTF
TGCAGTGCTAGGTCCAGTAACTATGGCTACACCTTC
>.|TRBV12-3/TRBV12-4|many|TRBJ2-5
CASSLDGETQYF
TGTGCCAGCAGCTTAGACGGAGAGACCCAGTACTTC
>.|TRBV19|few|TRBJ1-1
CASSIGVPDTEAFF
TGTGCCAGTAGTATAGGTGTCCCGGACACTGAAGCTTTCTTT
>.|TRBV5-4|once|TRBJ1-1
CASSLLGSDAVAFF
TGTGCCAGCAGCTTGCTAGGATCAGACGCCGTAGCTTTCTTT
>TRBD2|TRBV4-2|many|TRBJ2-7
CASSQTSGSPYEQYF
TGTGCCAGCAGCCAAACTAGCGGTTCACCTTACGAGCAGTACTTC
>TRBD1|TRBV29-1|.|TRBJ1-1
CSVETGRNTEAFF
TGCAGCGTCGAGACAGGGAGAAACACTGAAGCTTTCTTT
>.|TRBV28|.|TRBJ1-5
CASSLFLALQPQHF
TGTGCCAGCAGTTTGTTCCTAGCTTTACAGCCCCAGCATTTT
>TRBD1|TRBV6-1|.|TRBJ1-2
CASSEGGTGYGYTF
TGTGCCAGCAGTGAAGGAGGGACAGGCTACGGCTACACCTTC
>.|TRBV28|many|TRBJ1-5
CASREMVGGNQPQHF
TGTGCCAGCAGGGAGATGGTGGGTGGTAATCAGCCCCAGCATTTT
>.|TRBV10-3|.|TRBJ2-1
CAIREGAINEQFF
TGTGCCATCAGGGAGGGAGCAATCAATGAGCAGTTCTTC
>.|TRBV28|many|TRBJ2-7
CASSLLSSYEQYF
TGTGCCAGCAGTTTACTATCATCGTACGAGCAGTACTTC
>.|TRBV7-3|few|TRBJ1-5
CASSRTENQPQHF
TGTGCCAGCAGCCGGACAGAGAATCAGCCCCAGCATTTT
>.|TRBV12-3/TRBV12-4|few|TRBJ2-3
CASSISLQDTQYF
TGTGCCAGCAGTATATCGCTACAGGATACGCAGTATTTT
>.|TRBV28|many|TRBJ1-5
CASSQVWTHDSNQPQHF
TGTGCCAGCAGCCAGGTCTGGACACACGATAGCAATCAGCCCCAGCATTTT
>TRBD1|TRBV29-1|few|TRBJ1-2
CSVDSPGQGDYGYTF
TGCAGCGTTGATAGTCCGGGACAGGGAGACTATGGCTACACCTTC
>.|TRBV10-3|many|TRBJ2-7
CAIRNQGYEQYF
TGTGCCATCAGGAACCAGGGCTACGAGCAGTACTTC
>.|TRBV6-1|many|TRBJ2-7
CASRRLGGDEQYF
TGTGCCAGCAGAAGACTGGGTGGGGACGAGCAGTACTTC
>.|TRBV6-1|many|TRBJ1-2
CASTPGEGHGYTF
TGTGCCAGCACCCCAGGGGAGGGCCATGGCTACACCTTC
>.|TRBV2|many|TRBJ1-1
CASTENDRANTEAFF
TGTGCCAGCACCGAAAACGACCGGGCAAACACTGAAGCTTTCTTT
>.|TRBV7-2|many|TRBJ2-5
CASSLSHGETQYF
TGTGCCAGCAGCTTATCTCACGGAGAGACCCAGTACTTC
>.|TRBV20-1|many|TRBJ1-2
CSAPFRDNPNYGYTF
TGCAGTGCCCCCTTCCGGGACAACCCTAACTATGGCTACACCTTC
>TRBD2|TRBV14|.|TRBJ2-3
CASSQLAGAITDTQYF
TGTGCCAGCAGCCAACTAGCGGGAGCGATCACAGATACGCAGTATTTT